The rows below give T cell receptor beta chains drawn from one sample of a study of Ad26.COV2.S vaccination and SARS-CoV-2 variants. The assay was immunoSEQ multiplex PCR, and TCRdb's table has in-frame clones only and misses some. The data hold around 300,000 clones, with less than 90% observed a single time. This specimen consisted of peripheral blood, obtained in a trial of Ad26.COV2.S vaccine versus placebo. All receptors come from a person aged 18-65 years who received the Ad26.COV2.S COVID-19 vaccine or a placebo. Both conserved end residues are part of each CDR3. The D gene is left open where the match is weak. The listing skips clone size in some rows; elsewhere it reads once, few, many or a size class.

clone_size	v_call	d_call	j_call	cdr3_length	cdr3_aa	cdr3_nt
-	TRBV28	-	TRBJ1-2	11	CASSLRGGYTF	TGTGCCAGCAGTTTGAGGGGAGGCTACACCTTC
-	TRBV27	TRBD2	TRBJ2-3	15	CASSYRTAGADTQYF	TGTGCCAGCAGTTACCGGACGGCGGGAGCAGATACGCAGTATTTT
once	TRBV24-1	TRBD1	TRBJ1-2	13	CATSDSDRHGYTF	TGTGCCACCAGTGACTCGGACAGGCATGGCTACACCTTC
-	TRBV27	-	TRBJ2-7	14	CASSGLGMWYEQYF	TGTGCCAGCAGTGGATTGGGTATGTGGTACGAGCAGTACTTC
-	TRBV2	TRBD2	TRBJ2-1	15	CASRETSGSFNEQFF	TGTGCCAGCAGGGAGACTAGCGGGAGCTTCAATGAGCAGTTCTTC
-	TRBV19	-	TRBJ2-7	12	CASGQIRSEQYF	TGTGCCAGTGGACAGATCCGCTCCGAGCAGTACTTC
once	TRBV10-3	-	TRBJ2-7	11	CAIGSGDEQYF	TGTGCCATCGGGTCCGGGGACGAGCAGTACTTC
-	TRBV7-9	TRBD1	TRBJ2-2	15	CASSPNPGGAGELFF	TGTGCCAGCAGCCCCAACCCAGGGGGTGCCGGGGAGCTGTTTTTT
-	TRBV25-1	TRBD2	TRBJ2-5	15	CASSDPTSGQETQYF	TGTGCCAGCAGTGACCCGACTAGCGGCCAAGAGACCCAGTACTTC
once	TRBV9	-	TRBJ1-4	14	CASSADGPLGELFF	TGTGCCAGCAGCGCGGACGGTCCCTTGGGGGAACTGTTTTTT
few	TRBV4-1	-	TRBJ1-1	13	CASSQGSRVEAFF	TGCGCCAGCAGCCAAGGCAGCCGGGTTGAAGCTTTCTTT
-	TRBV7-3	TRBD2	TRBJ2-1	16	CASSRSAGEVGNEQFF	TGTGCCAGCAGCCGTTCAGCGGGAGAGGTGGGCAATGAGCAGTTCTTC
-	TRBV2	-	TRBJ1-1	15	CASSEVAGWYTEAFF	TGTGCCAGCAGTGAAGTTGCAGGGTGGTACACTGAAGCTTTCTTT
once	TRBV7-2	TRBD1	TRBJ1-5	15	CASSPGQVSNQPQHF	TGTGCCAGCAGCCCTGGACAGGTCTCCAATCAGCCCCAGCATTTT
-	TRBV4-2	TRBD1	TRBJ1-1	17	CASSHNPGQGGSTEAFF	TGTGCCAGCAGCCACAACCCGGGACAGGGGGGGTCCACTGAAGCTTTCTTT
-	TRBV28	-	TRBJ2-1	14	CASSLYGDHNEQFF	TGTGCCAGCAGTTTATACGGGGATCACAATGAGCAGTTCTTC
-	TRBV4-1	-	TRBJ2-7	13	CASSQVLGDEQYF	TGCGCCAGCAGCCAAGTTTTAGGGGACGAGCAGTACTTC
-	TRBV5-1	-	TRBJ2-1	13	CASSLAGVNEQFF	TGCGCCAGCAGCTTGGCCGGGGTAAATGAGCAGTTCTTC
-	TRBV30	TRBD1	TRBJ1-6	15	CAWSLGTGGNSPLHF	TGTGCCTGGAGTTTGGGGACAGGGGGGAATTCACCCCTCCACTTT
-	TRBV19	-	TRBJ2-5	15	CASSDSGGLQETQYF	TGTGCCAGTAGTGACTCCGGGGGACTGCAAGAGACCCAGTACTTC
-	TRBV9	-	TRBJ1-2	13	CASSDTSNYGYTF	TGTGCCAGCAGCGACACATCTAACTATGGCTACACCTTC
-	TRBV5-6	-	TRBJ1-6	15	CASSLQSSYNSPLHF	TGTGCCAGCAGCTTACAGAGCTCCTATAATTCACCCCTCCACTTT
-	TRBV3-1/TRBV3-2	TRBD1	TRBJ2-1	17	CASSRRGGTGLYNEQFF	TGTGCCAGCAGCCGGAGGGGGGGGACAGGGCTCTACAATGAGCAGTTCTTC
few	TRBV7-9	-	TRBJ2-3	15	CASSLKRSSSDTQYF	TGTGCCAGCAGCTTAAAGCGGTCTAGCTCAGATACGCAGTATTTT
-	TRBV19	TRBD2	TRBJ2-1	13	CASTTARGGEQFF	TGTGCCAGTACCACAGCACGCGGGGGGGAGCAGTTCTTC
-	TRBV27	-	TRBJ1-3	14	CASSSLGSGNTIYF	TGTGCCAGCAGTTCGTTGGGCTCTGGAAACACCATATATTTT
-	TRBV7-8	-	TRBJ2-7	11	CASSFRGEQYF	TGTGCCAGCAGCTTCCGCGGGGAGCAGTACTTC
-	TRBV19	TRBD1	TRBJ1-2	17	CASTRRGQGTPGYGYTF	TGTGCCAGTACCCGACGGGGACAGGGGACCCCGGGCTACGGCTACACCTTC
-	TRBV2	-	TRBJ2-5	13	CASSTGLTETQYF	TGTGCCAGCAGTACGGGGCTGACGGAGACCCAGTACTTC
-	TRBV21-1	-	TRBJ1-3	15	CASSKEGGTGNTIYF	TGTGCCAGCAGCAAAGAAGGGGGCACAGGAAACACCATATATTTT
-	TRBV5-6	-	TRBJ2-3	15	CASSFSRGHTDTQYF	TGTGCCAGCAGCTTTTCCAGGGGACACACAGATACGCAGTATTTT
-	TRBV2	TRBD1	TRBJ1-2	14	CASSVSQGGYGYTF	TGTGCCAGCAGTGTTTCACAGGGGGGATATGGCTACACCTTC
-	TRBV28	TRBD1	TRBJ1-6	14	CASRGTDYNSPLHF	TGTGCCAGCAGGGGGACAGACTATAATTCACCCCTCCACTTT
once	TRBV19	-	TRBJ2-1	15	CASSAGTGLADEQFF	TGTGCCAGTAGCGCCGGGACAGGCCTAGCGGATGAGCAGTTCTTC
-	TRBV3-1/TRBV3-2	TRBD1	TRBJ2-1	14	CASSHGQGNNEQFF	TGTGCCAGCAGCCATGGACAGGGAAACAATGAGCAGTTCTTC
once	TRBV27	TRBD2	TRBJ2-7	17	CASSSLSTGGYKDEQYF	TGTGCCAGCAGTTCCCTCTCGACGGGGGGTTACAAGGACGAGCAGTACTTC
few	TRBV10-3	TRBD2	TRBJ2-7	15	CAIRSDSGVEGEQYF	TGTGCCATCAGGTCCGATAGCGGGGTGGAGGGAGAGCAGTACTTC
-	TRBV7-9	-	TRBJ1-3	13	CASRGSSGNTIYF	TGTGCCAGCAGAGGGAGCTCTGGAAACACCATATATTTT
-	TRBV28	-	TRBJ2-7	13	CASRTGAEDEQYF	TGTGCCAGCAGAACCGGGGCCGAGGACGAGCAGTACTTC
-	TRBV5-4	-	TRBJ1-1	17	CASSLEGRGGLNTEAFF	TGTGCCAGCAGCTTGGAGGGGAGGGGGGGTTTGAACACTGAAGCTTTCTTT
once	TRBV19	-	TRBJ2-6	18	CASRNPGTGEFGANVLTF	TGTGCCAGTAGAAATCCCGGGACGGGCGAATTTGGGGCCAACGTCCTGACTTTC
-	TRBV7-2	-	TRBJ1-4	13	CASSSLWGEKLFF	TGTGCCAGCAGCTCCCTATGGGGTGAAAAACTGTTTTTT
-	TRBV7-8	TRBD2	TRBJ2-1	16	CASSLGVGGPRNEQFF	TGTGCCAGCAGCTTAGGGGTGGGAGGGCCTCGGAATGAGCAGTTCTTC
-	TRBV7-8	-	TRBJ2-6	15	CASSLGPSGANVLTF	TGTGCCAGCAGCTTGGGCCCCTCTGGGGCCAACGTCCTGACTTTC
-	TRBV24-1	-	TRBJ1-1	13	CATAGVEGTEAFF	TGTGCCACAGCTGGGGTAGAGGGCACTGAAGCTTTCTTT
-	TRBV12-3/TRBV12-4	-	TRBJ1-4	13	CASSLSVGEKLFF	TGTGCCAGCAGTTTAAGCGTGGGGGAAAAACTGTTTTTT